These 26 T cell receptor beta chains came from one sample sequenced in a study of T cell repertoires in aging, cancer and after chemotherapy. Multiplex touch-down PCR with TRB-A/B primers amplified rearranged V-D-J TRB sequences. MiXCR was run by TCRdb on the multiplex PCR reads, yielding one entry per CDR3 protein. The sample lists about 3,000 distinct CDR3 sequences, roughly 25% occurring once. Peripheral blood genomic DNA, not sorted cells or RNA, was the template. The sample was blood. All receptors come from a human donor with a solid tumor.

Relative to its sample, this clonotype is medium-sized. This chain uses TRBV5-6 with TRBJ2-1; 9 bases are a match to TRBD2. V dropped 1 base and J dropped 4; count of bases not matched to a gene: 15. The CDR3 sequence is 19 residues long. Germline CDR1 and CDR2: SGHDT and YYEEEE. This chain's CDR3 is CASSLPLAGGGASYNEQFF. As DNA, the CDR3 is TGTGCCAGCAGCTTGCCCCTGGCCGGCGGGGGGGCGTCGTACAATGAGCAGTTCTTC. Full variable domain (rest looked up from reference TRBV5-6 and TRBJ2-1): DAGVTQSPTHLIKTRGQQVTLRCSPKSGHDTVSWYQQALGQGPQFIFQYYEEEERQRGNFPDRFSGHQFPNYSSELNVNALLLGDSALYLCASSLPLAGGGASYNEQFFGPGTRLTVL.

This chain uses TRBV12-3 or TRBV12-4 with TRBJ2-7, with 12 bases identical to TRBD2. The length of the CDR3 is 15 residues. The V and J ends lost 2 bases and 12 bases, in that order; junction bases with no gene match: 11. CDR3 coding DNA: TGTGCCAGCAGTTTATATGGGCTAGCGGGAGGGCCTCTGTACTTC. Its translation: CASSLYGLAGGPLYF.

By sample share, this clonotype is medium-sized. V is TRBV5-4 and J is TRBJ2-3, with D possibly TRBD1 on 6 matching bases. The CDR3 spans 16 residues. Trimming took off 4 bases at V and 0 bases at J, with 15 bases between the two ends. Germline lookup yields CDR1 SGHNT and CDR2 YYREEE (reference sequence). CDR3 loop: CASSPPGHLSTDTQYF. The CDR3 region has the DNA TGTGCCAGCAGCCCCCCGGGACACTTGAGCACAGATACGCAGTATTTT.

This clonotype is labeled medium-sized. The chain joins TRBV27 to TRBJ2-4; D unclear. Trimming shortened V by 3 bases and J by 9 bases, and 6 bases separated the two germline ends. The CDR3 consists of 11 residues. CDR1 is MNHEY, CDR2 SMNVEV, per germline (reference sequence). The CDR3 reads CASSLTGIQYF. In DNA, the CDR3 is TGTGCCAGCAGTTTGACGGGCATTCAGTACTTC.

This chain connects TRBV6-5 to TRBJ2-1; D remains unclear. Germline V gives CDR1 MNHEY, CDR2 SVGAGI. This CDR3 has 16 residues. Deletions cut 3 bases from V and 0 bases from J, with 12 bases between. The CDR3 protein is CASSYSESTSYNEQFF. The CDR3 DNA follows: TGTGCCAGCAGTTATTCGGAGTCGACCTCCTACAATGAGCAGTTCTTC.

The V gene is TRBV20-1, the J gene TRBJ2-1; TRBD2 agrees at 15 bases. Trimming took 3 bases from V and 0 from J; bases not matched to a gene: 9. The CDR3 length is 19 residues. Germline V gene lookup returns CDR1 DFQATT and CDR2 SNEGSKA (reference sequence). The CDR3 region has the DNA TGCAGTGCTAGTGGTACCGGGACTAGCGGGGGGAGCTCCTACAATGAGCAGTTCTTC. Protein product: CSASGTGTSGGSSYNEQFF.

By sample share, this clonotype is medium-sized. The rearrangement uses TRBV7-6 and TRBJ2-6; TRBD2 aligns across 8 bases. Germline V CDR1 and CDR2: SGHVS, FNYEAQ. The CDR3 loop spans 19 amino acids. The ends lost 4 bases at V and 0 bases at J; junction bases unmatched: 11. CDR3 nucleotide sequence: TGTGCCAGCAGCTCCTCCCGGGGGGGCCCGAGCTCTGGGGCCAACGTCCTGACTTTC. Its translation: CASSSSRGGPSSGANVLTF.

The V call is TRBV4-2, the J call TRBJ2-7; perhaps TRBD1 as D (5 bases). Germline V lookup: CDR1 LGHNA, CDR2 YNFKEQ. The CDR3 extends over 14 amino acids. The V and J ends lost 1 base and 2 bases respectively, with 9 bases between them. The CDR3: CASSQGQGTYEQYF. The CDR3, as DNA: TGTGCCAGCAGCCAAGGCCAGGGTACCTACGAGCAGTACTTC.

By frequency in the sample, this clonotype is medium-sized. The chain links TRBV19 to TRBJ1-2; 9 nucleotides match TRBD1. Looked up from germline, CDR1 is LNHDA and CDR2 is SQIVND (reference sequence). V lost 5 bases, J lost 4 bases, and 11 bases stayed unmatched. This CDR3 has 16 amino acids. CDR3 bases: TGTGCCAGTAGTCCCGGACTGGGACAGGGACTCTATGGCTACACCTTC. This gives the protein CASSPGLGQGLYGYTF.

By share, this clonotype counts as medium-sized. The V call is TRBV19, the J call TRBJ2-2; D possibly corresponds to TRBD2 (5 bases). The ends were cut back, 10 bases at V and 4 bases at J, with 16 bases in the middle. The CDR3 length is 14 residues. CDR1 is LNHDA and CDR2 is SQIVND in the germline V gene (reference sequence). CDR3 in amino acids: CATCRGRSTGELFF. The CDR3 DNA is TGTGCCACTTGTCGGGGAAGGAGCACCGGGGAGCTGTTTTTT.

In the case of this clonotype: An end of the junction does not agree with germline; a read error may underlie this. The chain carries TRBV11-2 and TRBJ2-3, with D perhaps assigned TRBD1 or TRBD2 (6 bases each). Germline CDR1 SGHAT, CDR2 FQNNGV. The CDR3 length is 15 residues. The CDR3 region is CASREPGGWRDTHYF. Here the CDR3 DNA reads TGTGCCAGCAGGGAACCTGGGGGCTGGAGGGATACGCATTATTTT.

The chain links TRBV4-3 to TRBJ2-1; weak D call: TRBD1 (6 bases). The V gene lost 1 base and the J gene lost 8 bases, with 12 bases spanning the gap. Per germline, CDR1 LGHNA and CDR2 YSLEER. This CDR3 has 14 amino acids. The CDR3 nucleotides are TGCGCCAGCAGCCAAGTGTCAGGGGTCCATGAGCAGTTCTTC. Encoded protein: CASSQVSGVHEQFF.

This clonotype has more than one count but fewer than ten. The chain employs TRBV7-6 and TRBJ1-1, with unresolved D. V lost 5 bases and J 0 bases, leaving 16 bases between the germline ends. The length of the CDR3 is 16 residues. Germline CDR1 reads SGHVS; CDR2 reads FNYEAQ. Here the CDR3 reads CASSLYVDTLNTEAFF. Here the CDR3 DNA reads TGTGCCAGCAGCCTTTACGTCGACACATTGAACACTGAAGCTTTCTTT.

This CDR3 is CSARRTGRDGYTF. In nucleotides, the CDR3 is TGCAGTGCTAGGCGGACAGGGAGAGATGGCTACACCTTC. The V and J genes are TRBV20-1 and TRBJ1-2, with TRBD1 matching 8 bases. The CDR3 loop spans 13 amino acids. After removal of 3 bases from V and 6 bases from J, the junction contained 6 bases not matched to a gene. The germline V gene has CDR1 DFQATT and CDR2 SNEGSKA (reference sequence).

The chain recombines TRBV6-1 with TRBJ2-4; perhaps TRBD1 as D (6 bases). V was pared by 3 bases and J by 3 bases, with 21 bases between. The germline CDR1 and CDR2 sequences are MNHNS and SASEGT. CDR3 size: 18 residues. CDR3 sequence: CASSDIVQGTLGKNIQYF. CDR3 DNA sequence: TGTGCCAGCAGTGATATAGTACAGGGCACTCTAGGCAAAAACATTCAGTACTTC.

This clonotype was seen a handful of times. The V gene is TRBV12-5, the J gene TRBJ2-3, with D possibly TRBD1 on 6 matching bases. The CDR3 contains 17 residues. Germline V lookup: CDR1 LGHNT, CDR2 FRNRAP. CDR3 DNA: TGTGCCAGCAGCTTCCCACCAGGGGTCTTCCACACAGATACGCAGTATTTT. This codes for CASSFPPGVFHTDTQYF. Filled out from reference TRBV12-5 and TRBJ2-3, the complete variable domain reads DARVTQTPRHKVTEMGQEVTMRCQPILGHNTVFWYRQTMMQGLELLAYFRNRAPLDDSGMPKDRFSAEMPDATLATLKIQPSEPRDSAVYFCASSFPPGVFHTDTQYFGPGTRLTVL.

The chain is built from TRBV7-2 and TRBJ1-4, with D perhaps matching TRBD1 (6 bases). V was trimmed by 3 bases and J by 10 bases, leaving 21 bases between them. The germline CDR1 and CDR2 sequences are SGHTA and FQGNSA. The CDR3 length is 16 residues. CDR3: CASSFGTAGGLGKLFF. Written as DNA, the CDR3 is TGTGCCAGCAGCTTCGGGACCGCCGGGGGGCTTGGAAAACTGTTTTTT. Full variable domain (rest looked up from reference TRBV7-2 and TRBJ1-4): GAGVSQSPSNKVTEKGKDVELRCDPISGHTALYWYRQSLGQGLEFLIYFQGNSAPDKSGLPSDRFSAERTGGSVSTLTIQRTQQEDSAVYLCASSFGTAGGLGKLFFGSGTQLSVL.

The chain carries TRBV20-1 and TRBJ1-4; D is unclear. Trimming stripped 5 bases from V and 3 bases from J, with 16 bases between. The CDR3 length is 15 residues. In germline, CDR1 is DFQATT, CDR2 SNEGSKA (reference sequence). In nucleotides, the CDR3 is TGCAGTGCTCCCTCCGGCAGTGGCCCTAATGAAAAACTGTTTTTT. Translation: CSAPSGSGPNEKLFF.

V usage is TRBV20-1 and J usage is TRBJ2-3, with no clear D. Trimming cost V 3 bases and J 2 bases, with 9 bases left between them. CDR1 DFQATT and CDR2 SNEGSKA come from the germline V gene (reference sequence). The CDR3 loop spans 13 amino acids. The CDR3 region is CSARESPTDTQYF. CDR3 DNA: TGCAGTGCTAGGGAATCACCCACAGATACGCAGTATTTT.

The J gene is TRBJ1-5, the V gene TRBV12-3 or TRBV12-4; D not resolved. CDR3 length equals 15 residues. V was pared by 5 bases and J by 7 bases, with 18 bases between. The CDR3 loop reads CASSEALILGQPQHF. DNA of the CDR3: TGTGCCAGCAGTGAAGCGCTTATCCTCGGGCAGCCCCAGCATTTT.

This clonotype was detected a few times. CDR3 in DNA: TGCAGTGCTAGACCCTACAACTCCTACAATGAGCAGTTCTTC. Amino acids: CSARPYNSYNEQFF. The rearrangement uses TRBV20-1 and TRBJ2-1; D is unclear. V lost 2 bases to trimming and J lost 0 bases, with 8 bases between them. In germline, CDR1 is DFQATT, CDR2 SNEGSKA (reference sequence). This CDR3 is 14 amino acids long.

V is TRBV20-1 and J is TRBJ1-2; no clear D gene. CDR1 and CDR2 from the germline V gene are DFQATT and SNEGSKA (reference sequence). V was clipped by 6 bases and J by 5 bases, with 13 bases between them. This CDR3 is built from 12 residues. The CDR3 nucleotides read TGCAGTGCAATTCTGGAAGGGTATGGCTACACCTTC. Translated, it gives CSAILEGYGYTF.

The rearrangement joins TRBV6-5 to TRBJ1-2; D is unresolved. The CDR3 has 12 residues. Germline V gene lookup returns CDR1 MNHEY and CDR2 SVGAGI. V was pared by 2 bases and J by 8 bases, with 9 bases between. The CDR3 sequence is CASSYLGGGYTF. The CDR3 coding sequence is TGTGCCAGCAGTTACCTGGGAGGAGGCTACACCTTC.

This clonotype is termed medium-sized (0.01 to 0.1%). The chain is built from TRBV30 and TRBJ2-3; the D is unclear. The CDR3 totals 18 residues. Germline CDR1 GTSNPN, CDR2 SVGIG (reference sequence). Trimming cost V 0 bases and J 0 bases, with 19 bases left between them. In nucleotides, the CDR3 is TGTGCCTGGAGTGTACGAGGTTTCGGGTCATCTAGCACAGATACGCAGTATTTT. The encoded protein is CAWSVRGFGSSSTDTQYF.

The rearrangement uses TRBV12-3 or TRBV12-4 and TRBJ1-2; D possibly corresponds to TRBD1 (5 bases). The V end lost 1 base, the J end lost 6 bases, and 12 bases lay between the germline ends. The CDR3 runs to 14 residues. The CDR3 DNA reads TGTGCCAGCAGTTTAGGGGCGGGCAGGGATGGCTACACCTTC. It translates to CASSLGAGRDGYTF.

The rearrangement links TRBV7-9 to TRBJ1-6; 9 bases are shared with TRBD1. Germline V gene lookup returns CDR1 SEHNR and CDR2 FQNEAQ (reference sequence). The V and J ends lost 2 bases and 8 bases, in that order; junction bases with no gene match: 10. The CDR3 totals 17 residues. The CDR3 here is CASSLHDLQGAYSPLHF. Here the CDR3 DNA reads TGTGCCAGCAGCTTACATGACCTACAGGGGGCATATTCACCCCTCCACTTT.